This TCR beta chain was retrieved from a study of response to subunit inactivated influenza vaccine (dated by TCRdb to 2016 to 2018). Regarding the study in general: Deep quantitative profiling of the T cell receptor repertoire was used in the study to follow responses to a trivalent subunit inactivated influenza vaccine.

Paper-wide results and their limitations: The authors suggested that each seasonal influenza vaccination may recruit only a limited number of new T cells.

The library was produced with RT-PCR. Instrument on record: Illumina HiSeq 2500. TCRdb trimmed the raw reads at Q25, called clones with MiXCR and kept productive beta chains. Rows with one shared CDR3 protein collapse into an entry with the most common genes and DNA. This sample is represented by about 570,000 distinct CDR3 sequences; around 11% of them were singletons. The biggest ten clones account for roughly 11% of the sample. From the cysteine up to the phenylalanine, the CDR3 has a length of 12 residues. The entry retains the CDR3 DNA only, 36 bases that are in frame from base 1. V loses 3 bases of germline sequence and J loses 7 bases, and the interval between the two ends is 6 bases. This clonotype has more than one count but fewer than ten. Its antigen is currently not known. The sample holds no much larger clone one base away, and base qualities are not on file. These data were also filed under a second study, of T cells expressing NK-cell markers. As described in the second report: The TCR beta cDNA libraries were made using 5'RACE template switching, a step that added both a universal primer site and unique molecular identifiers. In sorted CD3+CD56+NKG2C+, CD3+CD56+NKG2C- and CD3+CD56-NKG2C+ T-cell subsets from roughly 8 donors, TCR beta-chain repertoires were profiled. Of the eight sequenced donors, seven were found to be HCMV-seropositive and one was found to be HCMV-seronegative. In several experiments an anti-gammadeltaTCR antibody was added to restrict sorting to alphabetaTCR-expressing T cells. In more than five donors, the dominant CD3+CD56+NKG2C+ clonotypes were found to rank among the top 10 CD8+ clonotypes and to make up 1.0-7.0% of CD8+ T cells. Those dominant clonotypes were again the most abundant among CD3+CD56-NKG2C+ cells in a few donors, at about 25-65%. Whether the expanded NKG2C-expressing T cell clones were specific for HCMV antigens remained unclear. Randomly selected healthy volunteers, three men and five women, were used as the eight sequenced donors. HCMV-specific IgG was detected in serum with a commercial ELISA kit to determine HCMV serostatus. Ficoll density gradient centrifugation was used to isolate peripheral blood mononuclear cells from blood. Bulk peripheral blood T-cell repertoires were additionally sequenced from unsorted PBMC for a handful of donors. cDNA synthesis was primed from the TCR beta constant segment, followed by two successive PCR amplification steps. Sequencing of the libraries produced 2 x 150 bp reads on Illumina HiSeq 2000/2500, MiSeq or NextSeq. MIGEC was used to demultiplex reads and group the reads by UMI, and MiTCR was used to assemble and quantify clonotypes. To exclude erroneous sequences, only TCR cDNA sequences supported by at least two reads were retained. The tcR package was used for downstream repertoire analysis, and clonotypes were matched across fractions by CDR3 nucleotide sequence plus V segment. Antigen specificity was annotated against VDJdb with VDJmatch, allowing one amino acid substitution in CDR3.

This TCR was sampled from a man aged 50 or older who received an inactivated influenza vaccine. Donor details come from another sample of the same person, matched by shared clones. This sample comprised PBMCs from blood, obtained on the day of vaccination. The V and J segments used are TRBV12-3 or TRBV12-4 and TRBJ2-2, with the D gene uncertain. The CDR3 loop reads CASSLVIGELFF. The bases read TGTGCCAGCAGTTTGGTAATCGGGGAGCTGTTTTTT.